What follows is one T cell receptor beta chain and its context. Its antigen is as yet unknown. This table comes from immunoSEQ multiplex PCR, and its TCRdb copy is limited to in-frame clones, with some not included. The sample consists of some 130,000 clones, about 88% of them appearing once. Germline CDR1 MDHEN, CDR2 SYDVKM. V lost 4 bases and J lost 3; bases outside the gene matches: 14. CDR3 length: 17 residues. All patients were mismatch repair deficient, assessed by either PCR or immunohistochemistry. The TCR-sequenced patients were a few responders to pembrolizumab. These data originate in a study of PD-1 blockade in mismatch repair-deficient tumors. Study background: Enrolled about 2012-2016, patients had progressing, pretreated mismatch repair-deficient cancers of around 12 types. Study conclusions and caveats: After pembrolizumab, tumor-resident clones rose rapidly, then generally contracted before radiologic responses.

The sequenced sample was peripheral blood, obtained 70 to 73 weeks after starting pembrolizumab. The chain links TRBV28 to TRBJ1-2; 7 bases match TRBD1. This TCR derives from an adult with mismatch repair-deficient cancer. The CDR3 DNA follows: TGTGCCAGCAGTTACTGGACAGGACCATTTCTAGACTATGGCTACACCTTC. Protein product: CASSYWTGPFLDYGYTF.